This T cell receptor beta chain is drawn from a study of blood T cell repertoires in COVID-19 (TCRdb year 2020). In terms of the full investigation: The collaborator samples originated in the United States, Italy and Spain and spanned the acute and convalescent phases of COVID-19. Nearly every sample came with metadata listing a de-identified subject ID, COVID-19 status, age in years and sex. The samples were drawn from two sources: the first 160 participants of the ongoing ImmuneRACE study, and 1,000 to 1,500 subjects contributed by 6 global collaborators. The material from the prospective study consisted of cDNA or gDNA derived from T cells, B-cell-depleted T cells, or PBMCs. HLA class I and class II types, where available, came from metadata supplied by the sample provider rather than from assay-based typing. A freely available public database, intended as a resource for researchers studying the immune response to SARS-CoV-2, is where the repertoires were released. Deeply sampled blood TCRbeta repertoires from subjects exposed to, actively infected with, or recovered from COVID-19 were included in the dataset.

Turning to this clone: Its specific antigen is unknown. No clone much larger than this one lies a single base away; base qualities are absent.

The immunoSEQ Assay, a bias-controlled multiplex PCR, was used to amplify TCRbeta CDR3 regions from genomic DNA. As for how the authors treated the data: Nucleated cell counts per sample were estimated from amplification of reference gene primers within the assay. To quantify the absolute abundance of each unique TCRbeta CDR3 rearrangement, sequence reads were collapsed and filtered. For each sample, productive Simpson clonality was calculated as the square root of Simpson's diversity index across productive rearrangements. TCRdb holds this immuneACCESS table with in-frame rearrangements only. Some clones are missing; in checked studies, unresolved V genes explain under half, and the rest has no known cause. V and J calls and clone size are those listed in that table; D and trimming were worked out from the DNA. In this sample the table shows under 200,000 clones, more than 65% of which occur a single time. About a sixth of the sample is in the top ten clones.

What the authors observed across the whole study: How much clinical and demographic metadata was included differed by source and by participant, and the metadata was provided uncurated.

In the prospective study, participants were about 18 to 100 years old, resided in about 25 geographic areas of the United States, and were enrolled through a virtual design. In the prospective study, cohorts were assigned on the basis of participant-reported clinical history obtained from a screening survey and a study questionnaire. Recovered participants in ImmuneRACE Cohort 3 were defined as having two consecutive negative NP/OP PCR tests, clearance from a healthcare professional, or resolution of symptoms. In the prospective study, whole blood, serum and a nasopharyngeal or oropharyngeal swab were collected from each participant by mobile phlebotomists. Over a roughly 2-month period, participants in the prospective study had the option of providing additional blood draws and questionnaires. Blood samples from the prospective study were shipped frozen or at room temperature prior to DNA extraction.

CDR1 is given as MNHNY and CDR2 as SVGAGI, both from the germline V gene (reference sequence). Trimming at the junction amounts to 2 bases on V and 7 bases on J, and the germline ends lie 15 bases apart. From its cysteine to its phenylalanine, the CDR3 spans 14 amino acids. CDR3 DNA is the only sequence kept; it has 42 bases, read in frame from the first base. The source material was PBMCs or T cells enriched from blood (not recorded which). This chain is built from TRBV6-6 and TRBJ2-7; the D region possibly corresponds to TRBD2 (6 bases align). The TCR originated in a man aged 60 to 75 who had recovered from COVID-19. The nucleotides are TGTGCCAGCAGTTACGGAGCGGGCCAAGGAGAGCAGTACTTC. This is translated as CASSYGAGQGEQYF.